This T cell receptor (beta chain) was documented in a study of blood T cells in healthy people across ages. The V gene's germline CDR1 is SGHRS and CDR2 YFSETQ. This CDR3 is 12 amino acids long. V was clipped by 7 bases and J by 8 bases, with 16 bases between them. Note on this clonotype: Since a much larger clone is just one base distant, this may be a read error.

Sample-barcoded 5' priming and a J-beta primer mix drove a second PCR of about 6 to 12 cycles. TCRdb reanalysed the 5' RACE reads using MiXCR and keeps one entry per CDR3 protein. Counted here are 1.5 million to 2 million distinct CDR3 sequences, 28% occurring once; the ten biggest clones make up roughly 8%. The clonotype originates from a woman aged 25-40 years in good health. The specimen sequenced was blood. The V call is TRBV5-1, the J call TRBJ2-7; D is unclear. The CDR3 DNA follows: TGCGCCAGCCAGAATTCAGCGTACAAGCAGTACTTC. Amino acids: CASQNSAYKQYF.